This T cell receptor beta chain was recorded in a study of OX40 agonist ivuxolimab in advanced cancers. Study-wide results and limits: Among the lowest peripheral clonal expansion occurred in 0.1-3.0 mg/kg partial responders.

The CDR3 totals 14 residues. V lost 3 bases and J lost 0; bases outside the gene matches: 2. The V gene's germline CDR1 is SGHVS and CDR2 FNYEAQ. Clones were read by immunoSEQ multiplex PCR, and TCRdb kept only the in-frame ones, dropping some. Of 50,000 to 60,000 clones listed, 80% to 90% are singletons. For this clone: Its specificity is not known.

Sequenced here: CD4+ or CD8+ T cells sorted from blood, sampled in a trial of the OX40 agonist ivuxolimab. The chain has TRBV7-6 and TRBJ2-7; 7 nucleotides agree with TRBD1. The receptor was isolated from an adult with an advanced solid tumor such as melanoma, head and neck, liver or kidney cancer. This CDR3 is CASSLDRTSYEQYF. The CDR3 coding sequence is TGTGCCAGCAGCTTGGACAGGACCTCCTACGAGCAGTACTTC.